This T cell receptor (beta chain) was documented in a study of control samples from healthy donors and cancer patients. The method was immunoSEQ multiplex PCR; TCRdb's version includes in-frame clones alone and lacks a portion of them. The data show about 250,000 clones, with around 79% seen just once and about 14% held by the top ten. The J segment lost 0 bases and the V segment lost 8 bases, leaving 5 bases of the junction unmatched. The CDR3 spans 14 residues. CDR1 SGHTA and CDR2 FQGNSA come from the germline V gene. The sequencing sample was made of PBMCs. The gene calls are TRBV7-2 and TRBJ2-3, with 7 nucleotides matching TRBD2. The clonotype was recovered from a woman aged 55-75 years with lung cancer. The CDR3 spells CASLVTSSTDTQYF. The CDR3 nucleotides are TGTGCCAGCCTTGTGACTAGCAGCACAGATACGCAGTATTTT.